These T cell receptor beta chains were read from a single sample in a study of OX40 agonist ivuxolimab in advanced cancers. TCRdb's table, derived via immunoSEQ multiplex PCR, lists solely in-frame clones and lacks some. The sample lists around 67,000 clones, over 75% seen once, with less than 9.5% in the top ten. The starting material was CD4+ or CD8+ T cells sorted from blood, obtained in a trial of the OX40 agonist ivuxolimab. The source of these receptors is an adult with an advanced solid tumor such as melanoma, head and neck, liver or kidney cancer. The CDR3 runs from the conserved cysteine through the conserved F or W. A D gene is named only where the DNA matches it firmly. Only part of the rows carry a size: once, few, many, or a class if the clone is expanded.

abundance	d_gene	j_gene	v_gene	len	CDR3aa	CDR3nt
-	TRBD1	TRBJ1-3	TRBV30	14	CAWSARTGEDTIYF	TGTGCCTGGAGTGCCCGTACAGGGGAAGACACCATATATTTT
-	TRBD2	TRBJ2-3	TRBV5-1	18	CASSLRSVAGGLPDTQYF	TGCGCCAGCAGCTTGCGGTCGGTAGCGGGGGGCCTCCCAGATACGCAGTATTTT
-	-	TRBJ2-1	TRBV20-1	11	CSAPQGYEQFF	TGCAGTGCGCCTCAGGGGTATGAGCAGTTCTTC
-	-	TRBJ2-2	TRBV19	15	CASSIRVSRGGELFF	TGTGCCAGTAGTATCCGGGTCTCCCGAGGCGGGGAGCTGTTTTTT
-	-	TRBJ1-4	TRBV25-1	16	CASSEFGQAVDEKLFF	TGTGCCAGCAGTGAATTCGGCCAGGCTGTAGATGAAAAACTGTTTTTT
-	-	TRBJ1-5	TRBV6-1	13	CASHDRINRPQHF	TGTGCCAGTCACGACAGGATCAACCGGCCCCAGCATTTT
-	TRBD1	TRBJ2-3	TRBV7-9	15	CASSLLGQITDTQYF	TGTGCCAGCAGCTTACTGGGACAGATCACAGATACGCAGTATTTT
once	TRBD2	TRBJ2-1	TRBV4-1	14	CASSRRLAGDEQFF	TGCGCCAGCAGCCGGAGGCTAGCGGGAGATGAGCAGTTCTTC
-	-	TRBJ2-5	TRBV6-6	15	CASSYSRTRQETQYF	TGTGCCAGCAGTTACTCCAGGACCCGTCAAGAGACCCAGTACTTC
-	-	TRBJ2-3	TRBV28	15	CASSTRQTSTDTQYF	TGTGCCAGCAGTACAAGACAAACCAGCACAGATACGCAGTATTTT
-	TRBD2	TRBJ2-7	TRBV5-1	15	CASTLTSGSPREQYF	TGCGCCAGCACGCTGACTAGCGGGAGCCCCCGAGAGCAGTACTTC
-	-	TRBJ2-1	TRBV7-3	20	CASSPRVLTSLPRPNNEQFF	TGTGCCAGCAGCCCAAGGGTTTTAACTAGTCTACCTCGACCAAACAATGAGCAGTTCTTC
-	-	TRBJ1-3	TRBV4-3	15	CASSPAPGSGNTIYF	TGCGCCAGCAGCCCAGCCCCGGGGTCTGGAAACACCATATATTTT
-	-	TRBJ1-6	TRBV6-5	14	CASSYGGTNSPLHF	TGTGCCAGCAGTTACGGCGGGACGAATTCACCCCTCCACTTT
-	-	TRBJ1-1	TRBV11-1	15	CASSLGQEGYTEAFF	TGTGCCAGCAGCTTAGGCCAGGAGGGGTACACTGAAGCTTTCTTT
-	TRBD2	TRBJ2-5	TRBV2	15	CASSGSGGEQETQYF	TGTGCCAGCAGTGGCAGCGGGGGGGAACAAGAGACCCAGTACTTC
-	TRBD1	TRBJ1-2	TRBV19	13	CASTDRVGTGYTF	TGTGCCAGTACGGACAGGGTGGGGACTGGCTACACCTTC
-	-	TRBJ2-3	TRBV15	15	CATSRDRVNTDTQYF	TGTGCCACCAGCAGAGATCGCGTAAACACAGATACGCAGTATTTT
-	TRBD1	TRBJ1-4	TRBV4-1	16	CASSQDSRQGAGKLFF	TGCGCCAGCAGCCAAGATAGTAGACAGGGGGCAGGAAAACTGTTTTTT
-	-	TRBJ2-7	TRBV4-1	14	CASQHKIGGYEQYF	TGCGCCAGCCAGCACAAAATCGGCGGCTACGAGCAGTACTTC
-	TRBD1	TRBJ2-7	TRBV2	14	CASSAGQAPYEQYF	TGTGCCAGCAGTGCGGGACAGGCCCCCTACGAGCAGTACTTC
-	-	TRBJ2-5	TRBV5-6	14	CASSPGGLQETQYF	TGTGCCAGCAGCCCCGGGGGGCTCCAAGAGACCCAGTACTTC
-	-	TRBJ1-4	TRBV30	14	CAWSDPGVEEKLFF	TGTGCCTGGAGTGATCCAGGGGTGGAAGAAAAACTGTTTTTT
-	TRBD2	TRBJ2-3	TRBV18	17	CASSPQMTSGYADTQYF	TGTGCCAGCTCACCACAGATGACTAGCGGGTATGCAGATACGCAGTATTTT
-	TRBD2	TRBJ2-5	TRBV5-4	15	CASSPGGLPDGTQYF	TGTGCCAGCAGCCCGGGGGGGCTACCTGATGGAACCCAGTACTTC
-	-	TRBJ2-3	TRBV4-2	14	CASSQRTVTDTQYF	TGTGCCAGCAGCCAACGGACTGTCACAGATACGCAGTATTTT
-	-	TRBJ2-5	TRBV28	14	CASRPGGYQETQYF	TGTGCCAGCAGACCTGGGGGGTACCAAGAGACCCAGTACTTC
-	-	TRBJ1-6	TRBV4-1	18	CASSQLGPPSSYNSPLHF	TGCGCCAGCAGCCAATTGGGACCGCCGAGCTCCTATAATTCACCCCTCCACTTT
-	TRBD2	TRBJ2-3	TRBV5-1	16	CASSLATSGGEDTQYF	TGCGCCAGCAGCTTGGCGACTAGCGGGGGCGAGGATACGCAGTATTTT
-	-	TRBJ2-7	TRBV28	15	CASNPNKQVTYEQYF	TGTGCCAGCAACCCCAACAAACAGGTCACCTACGAGCAGTACTTC
once	-	TRBJ1-1	TRBV9	16	CASSVDPPGQNTEAFF	TGTGCCAGCAGCGTAGACCCCCCAGGGCAGAACACTGAAGCTTTCTTT
-	-	TRBJ2-5	TRBV5-4	14	CASSSAGSTETQYF	TGTGCCAGCAGCTCAGCGGGCTCAACGGAGACCCAGTACTTC
once	-	TRBJ2-5	TRBV20-1	11	CSARDYETQYF	TGCAGTGCTAGAGATTACGAGACCCAGTACTTC
-	TRBD2	TRBJ2-1	TRBV19	17	CASSITSGGIAYNEQFF	TGTGCCAGTAGTATTACTAGCGGGGGGATAGCCTACAATGAGCAGTTCTTC
-	-	TRBJ2-1	TRBV6-1	14	CASREHAVYNEQFF	TGTGCCAGCAGGGAACATGCAGTCTACAATGAGCAGTTCTTC
-	TRBD1	TRBJ2-4	TRBV18	14	CASSQGASKNIQYF	TGTGCCAGCTCACAGGGGGCTTCCAAAAACATTCAGTACTTC
few	-	TRBJ1-5	TRBV5-5	13	CASSSLETQPQHF	TGTGCCAGCAGCTCTCTGGAAACTCAGCCCCAGCATTTT
-	-	TRBJ2-5	TRBV19	15	CASSSHSGTAETQYF	TGTGCCAGTAGTTCGCACTCCGGGACGGCGGAGACCCAGTACTTC
-	TRBD2	TRBJ2-1	TRBV13	15	CASSSGLAGGREQFF	TGTGCCAGCAGCTCAGGACTAGCGGGAGGGCGTGAGCAGTTCTTC
-	-	TRBJ2-4	TRBV5-4	15	CASSLGGNSRNIQYF	TGTGCCAGCAGCTTAGGAGGGAATTCCAGGAACATTCAGTACTTC
-	TRBD2	TRBJ2-6	TRBV4-3	20	CASSQEVEAGDLSGANVLTF	TGCGCCAGCAGCCAAGAAGTAGAAGCGGGAGACCTCTCTGGGGCCAACGTCCTGACTTTC
-	-	TRBJ1-2	TRBV7-2	12	CASSPLYYGYTF	TGTGCCAGCAGCCCTCTGTACTATGGCTACACCTTC
-	TRBD1	TRBJ2-4	TRBV7-9	13	CASSPGTGRLQYF	TGTGCCAGCAGCCCGGGGACAGGTCGGCTTCAGTACTTC
few	-	TRBJ1-5	TRBV6-5	13	CASSESPNQPQHF	TGTGCCAGCAGTGAGTCCCCCAATCAGCCCCAGCATTTT
few	-	TRBJ2-2	TRBV21-1	13	CASSNEGAGELFF	TGTGCCAGCAGCAATGAAGGGGCCGGGGAGCTGTTTTTT
-	TRBD2	TRBJ2-1	TRBV2	14	CASSEGLAGGVQFF	TGTGCCAGCAGTGAAGGGCTAGCGGGGGGGGTGCAGTTCTTC
-	TRBD2	TRBJ2-2	TRBV7-3	15	CASSELAGGVGELFF	TGTGCCAGCAGCGAATTAGCGGGAGGGGTCGGGGAGCTGTTTTTT
-	-	TRBJ2-3	TRBV5-1	15	CASSLSPSSTDTQYF	TGCGCCAGCAGCTTAAGTCCTTCTAGCACAGATACGCAGTATTTT
-	-	TRBJ2-3	TRBV6-1	12	CASSGVADTQYF	TGTGCCAGCAGTGGGGTGGCAGATACGCAGTATTTT
-	-	TRBJ2-5	TRBV7-2	15	CASSLHVVGGETQYF	TGTGCCAGCAGTCTCCACGTAGTAGGGGGGGAGACCCAGTACTTC
once	-	TRBJ2-2	TRBV18	17	CASSPVRAGPNTGELFF	TGTGCCAGCTCACCTGTTAGGGCAGGGCCCAACACCGGGGAGCTGTTTTTT
-	-	TRBJ2-2	TRBV6-1	15	CASSPGTANTGELFF	TGTGCCAGCAGTCCCGGGACTGCGAACACCGGGGAGCTGTTTTTT
-	-	TRBJ2-5	TRBV5-4	15	CASSFGGIFQETQYF	TGTGCCAGCAGCTTTGGGGGGATCTTCCAAGAGACCCAGTACTTC
-	-	TRBJ1-4	TRBV7-2	16	CASSLVVGPANEKLFF	TGTGCCAGCAGCTTAGTGGTTGGACCAGCGAATGAAAAACTGTTTTTT